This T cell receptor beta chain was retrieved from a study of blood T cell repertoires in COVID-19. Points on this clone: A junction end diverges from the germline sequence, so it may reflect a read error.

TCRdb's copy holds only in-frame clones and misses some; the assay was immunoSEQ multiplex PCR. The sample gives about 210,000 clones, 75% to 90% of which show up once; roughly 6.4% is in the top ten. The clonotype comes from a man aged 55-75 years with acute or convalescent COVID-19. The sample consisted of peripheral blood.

CDR3 DNA sequence: TGTGCCAGCAGCTTAGGGGGCAGGAGATCCTTTAATTCACCCCTCCACTTT. This gives the protein CASSLGGRRSFNSPLHF. This chain uses TRBV7-8 with TRBJ1-6; D may be TRBD1 (5 bases). The CDR3 spans 17 residues. Germline CDR1 SGHVS, CDR2 FQNEAQ.